These 23 T cell receptor beta chains were all obtained from the same sample, sequenced in a study of T-cell reconstitution after alpha-beta-depleted transplantation in children (dated by TCRdb to about 2016). Read against the paper, the sample's treatment or condition label means: allogeneic hematopoietic cell transplantation with graft depleted of TCRalphabeta T cells and CD19 B cells. Libraries were made using PCR. Reads for this sample came from an Illumina HiSeq 2500. TCR library preparation used molecular barcoding, with unique molecular identifiers applied to normalize quantification of the TCRbeta repertoire. TCRdb itself trimmed the public reads at Q25 with fastp, ran MiXCR and retained productive beta chains. Every distinct CDR3 protein forms one entry, paired with its most common genes and DNA. The sample table holds more than 400,000 distinct CDR3 sequences, of which about 40% were seen once. The ten largest clones add up to 25% to 30% of the sample.

Sequencing used PBMCs, obtained before TCRalphabeta/CD19-depleted stem cell transplant. The receptor source for this set is a girl aged 2 to 10 with aplastic anemia, due to receive a stem cell transplant.

The chain links TRBV20-1 to TRBJ2-5; 7 bases align to TRBD1. The CDR3 sequence is 13 residues long. Trimming at V came to 6 bases and at J to 5 bases, leaving 9 bases not matched to a gene. CDR1 and CDR2 from the germline V gene are DFQATT and SNEGSKA (reference sequence). CDR3 region: CSAGDSRDETQYF. The CDR3 DNA reads as TGCAGTGCAGGGGACAGCCGGGACGAGACCCAGTACTTC.

The V and J genes are TRBV20-1 and TRBJ2-3; D remains unclear. This CDR3 is 12 amino acids long. Deletions cut 6 bases from V and 4 bases from J, with 11 bases between. Germline V lookup: CDR1 DFQATT, CDR2 SNEGSKA (reference sequence). The CDR3 protein is CSATPRSDTQYF. The CDR3 region has the DNA TGCAGTGCCACCCCTAGGTCAGATACGCAGTATTTT.

This chain uses TRBV7-8 with TRBJ2-5, with D unresolved. In germline, CDR1 is SGHVS, CDR2 FQNEAQ. Trimming pared 9 bases from V and 1 base from J, leaving 12 bases between. The CDR3 contains 13 residues. Here the CDR3 DNA reads TGTGCCAGTCTACAAAGTCCCCAAGAGACCCAGTACTTC. This sequence encodes CASLQSPQETQYF.

The rearrangement links TRBV7-9 to TRBJ1-1; D is undetermined. Germline lookup yields CDR1 SEHNR and CDR2 FQNEAQ (reference sequence). This CDR3 comprises 16 residues. Trimming left V 0 bases short and J 0 bases short, with 11 bases between. CDR3 protein: CASSLAPADVNTEAFF. CDR3 coding DNA: TGTGCCAGCAGCTTAGCCCCGGCGGACGTGAACACTGAAGCTTTCTTT. Together with reference TRBV7-9 and TRBJ1-1, the CDR3 gives the full variable domain: DTGVSQNPRHKITKRGQNVTFRCDPISEHNRLYWYRQTLGQGPEFLTYFQNEAQLEKSRLLSDRFSAERPKGSFSTLEIQRTEQGDSAMYLCASSLAPADVNTEAFFGQGTRLTVV.

In its sample, this clonotype was seen many times. V and J are TRBV7-9 and TRBJ2-7, with 9 bases matching TRBD2. CDR1 and CDR2 (germline): SEHNR, FQNEAQ (reference sequence). After removal of 4 bases from V and 3 bases from J, the junction contained 4 bases not matched to a gene. CDR3 length: 14 amino acids. The CDR3 bases are TGTGCCAGCAGCTCCGGGACTAGCCTCTACGAGCAGTACTTC. Translated, it gives CASSSGTSLYEQYF.

This clonotype was observed a few times. This rearrangement joins TRBV15 to TRBJ1-2; D not resolved. In germline, CDR1 is LNHNV, CDR2 YYDKDF (reference sequence). The CDR3 runs 12 residues. Trimming removed 0 bases at V and 3 bases at J, with 2 bases between. This CDR3 reads CATSRDDYGYTF. In DNA form, the CDR3 reads TGTGCCACCAGCAGAGATGACTATGGCTACACCTTC. The variable domain in full, with the rest retrieved from reference TRBV15 and TRBJ1-2, is DAMVIQNPRYQVTQFGKPVTLSCSQTLNHNVMYWYQQKSSQAPKLLFHYYDKDFNNEADTPDNFQSRRPNTSFCFLDIRSPGLGDTAMYLCATSRDDYGYTFGSGTRLTVV.

V is TRBV9 and J is TRBJ2-3; 14 positions agree with TRBD2. The V gene end was trimmed by 3 bases and the J gene end by 2 bases; junction bases not matched to a gene: 8. Germline assignment: CDR1 SGDLS and CDR2 YYNGEE. The CDR3 length is 18 residues. The CDR3: CASSGRLAGGPDTDTQYF. In DNA form, the CDR3 reads TGTGCCAGCAGCGGGAGACTAGCGGGAGGGCCCGACACAGATACGCAGTATTTT.

The genes are TRBV7-9 and TRBJ2-7; D might be TRBD1 (6 bases). CDR3 length: 15 residues. Germline CDR1 reads SEHNR; CDR2 reads FQNEAQ (reference sequence). V lost 4 bases and J lost 0, with 13 bases in between. CDR3 sequence (DNA): TGTGCCAGCAGCTCGGACAGCCCTATCTCCTACGAGCAGTACTTC. Translation: CASSSDSPISYEQYF.

The V gene is TRBV4-2, the J gene TRBJ2-7; tentative D call: TRBD1 (6 bases). With 0 bases removed from V and 5 bases from J, the gap between germline ends came to 17 bases. The length of the CDR3 is 16 residues. Germline values: CDR1 LGHNA, CDR2 YNFKEQ. CDR3 region: CASSQDKGRGNDEQYF. In DNA, the CDR3 is TGTGCCAGCAGCCAAGATAAAGGCAGGGGAAACGACGAGCAGTACTTC.

The V and J genes are TRBV20-1 and TRBJ1-2, with unresolved D. This CDR3 contains 14 residues. V was cut by 3 bases and J by 4 bases, with 15 bases left in between. Germline loops: CDR1 DFQATT, CDR2 SNEGSKA (reference sequence). DNA for the CDR3: TGCAGTGCTAGTACACATCGATCGGGCTATGGCTACACCTTC. Translated, it gives CSASTHRSGYGYTF.

The chain joins TRBV7-2 to TRBJ2-1; tentative D call: TRBD2 (5 bases). CDR1 is SGHTA and CDR2 is FQGNSA in the germline V gene. Trimming left V 5 bases short and J 5 bases short, with 13 bases between. This CDR3 contains 14 residues. CDR3 DNA: TGTGCCAGCAGCCCCTGGTGGGGAGACAATGAGCAGTTCTTC. Translating gives CASSPWWGDNEQFF.

This clonotype has just a few counts. The chain recombines TRBV20-1 with TRBJ2-3; possible D gene TRBD1, 7 bases. Trimming cost V 1 base and J 4 bases, with 15 bases left between them. The CDR3 spans 15 residues. Germline values: CDR1 DFQATT, CDR2 SNEGSKA (reference sequence). CDR3 sequence: CSARAQGRDPDTQYF. The CDR3 nucleotides read TGCAGTGCTAGAGCACAGGGGCGGGATCCAGATACGCAGTATTTT.

The rearrangement joins TRBV9 to TRBJ1-5; possible D gene TRBD1, 5 bases. Trimming stripped 0 bases from V and 1 base from J, with 8 bases between. Germline V lookup: CDR1 SGDLS, CDR2 YYNGEE. The CDR3 totals 15 residues. CDR3 coding DNA: TGTGCCAGCAGCGTAGACGCAGGGAGCAATCAGCCCCAGCATTTT. As protein: CASSVDAGSNQPQHF. Using reference TRBV9 and TRBJ1-5 for the parts outside the CDR3, the full variable domain is DSGVTQTPKHLITATGQRVTLRCSPRSGDLSVYWYQQSLDQGLQFLIQYYNGEERAKGNILERFSAQQFPDLHSELNLSSLELGDSALYFCASSVDAGSNQPQHFGDGTRLSIL.

This clonotype has only a few counts. The chain has TRBV30 and TRBJ1-1; D is ambiguous. Germline CDR1 reads GTSNPN; CDR2 reads SVGIG (reference sequence). The V end lost 0 bases, the J end lost 4 bases, and 12 bases lay between the germline ends. The CDR3 length is 14 residues. The DNA of the CDR3 is TGTGCCTGGAGTGTAACTGGGCTATCCACTGAAGCTTTCTTT. Translation gives CAWSVTGLSTEAFF.

This clonotype was observed a few times. The chain couples TRBV15 to TRBJ2-5; possibly TRBD2 for D (5 bases). CDR1 LNHNV and CDR2 YYDKDF come from the germline V gene (reference sequence). This CDR3 contains 15 residues. The V and J ends lost 0 bases and 2 bases respectively, with 10 bases between them. DNA of the CDR3: TGTGCCACCAGCAGAGATCTCTCGGGGCAAGAGACCCAGTACTTC. Encoded protein: CATSRDLSGQETQYF.

The chain carries TRBV5-1 and TRBJ2-7, with a weak D call TRBD1 (5 bases). Trimming pared 4 bases from V and 5 bases from J, leaving 16 bases between. This CDR3 has 14 amino acids. Germline lookup yields CDR1 SGHRS and CDR2 YFSETQ. The CDR3 loop reads CASSLFDGRDEQYF. The CDR3 DNA reads as TGCGCCAGCAGCCTCTTTGACGGCAGGGACGAGCAGTACTTC.

The chain couples TRBV28 to TRBJ2-1; perhaps TRBD1 as D (6 bases). The CDR3 extends over 14 amino acids. Germline lookup yields CDR1 MDHEN and CDR2 SYDVKM. Trimming stripped 3 bases from V and 4 bases from J, with 10 bases between. The CDR3 nucleotides read TGTGCCAGCAGTTTTAAACAGGGATACAATGAGCAGTTCTTC. Translating gives CASSFKQGYNEQFF.

A single count supports this clonotype. The chain uses TRBV7-6 and TRBJ2-3; the D gene could be TRBD1 or TRBD2 (6 bases each). CDR1 and CDR2 (germline): SGHVS, FNYEAQ. The V gene lost 1 base and the J gene lost 4 bases, with 15 bases spanning the gap. This CDR3 has 16 residues. CDR3 loop: CASSLVPNGGPDTQYF. The DNA for the CDR3 is TGTGCCAGCAGCTTAGTACCTAATGGGGGGCCAGATACGCAGTATTTT.

The gene calls are TRBV20-1 and TRBJ2-1, with D maybe TRBD1 (5 bases). Germline V gene sequence: CDR1 DFQATT, CDR2 SNEGSKA (reference sequence). V was cut by 6 bases and J by 0 bases, with 18 bases left in between. The CDR3 length is 16 residues. The CDR3 loop reads CSAPQWGASSYNEQFF. The CDR3, as DNA: TGCAGTGCCCCTCAGTGGGGCGCAAGCTCCTACAATGAGCAGTTCTTC.

This CDR3 reads CASSIAVGGPYEQYF. Written as DNA, the CDR3 is TGTGCCAGTAGTATCGCCGTCGGGGGACCCTACGAGCAGTACTTC. V gene TRBV19 combines with J gene TRBJ2-7; D might be TRBD2 (6 bases). Germline V gene data show CDR1 as LNHDA and CDR2 as SQIVND (reference sequence). The CDR3 spans 15 residues. V was pared by 3 bases and J by 2 bases, with 14 bases between.

This clonotype has at least ten counts. This chain connects TRBV3-1 to TRBJ1-1; D remains ambiguous. Germline V gives CDR1 LGHDT, CDR2 YNNKEL (reference sequence). The CDR3 loop spans 13 amino acids. V lost 7 bases and J lost 4, with 13 bases in between. CDR3 nucleotides: TGTGCCAGCAACGGAGGGAGAGGCACTGAAGCTTTCTTT. Its protein product is CASNGGRGTEAFF.

The table lists this clonotype with many counts. CDR3: CASSKRAHTYNNEQFF. The DNA of the CDR3 is TGTGCCAGCAGCAAGAGAGCCCATACTTATAACAATGAGCAGTTCTTC. The genes are TRBV21-1 and TRBJ2-1; the table's D call TRBD2 went unverified against the DNA. TRBV21-1 is a known pseudogene. The CDR3 loop spans 16 amino acids.

The CDR3: CAISAATGGADYGYTF. For the CDR3, the DNA is TGTGCCATCAGTGCCGCCACCGGGGGGGCGGACTATGGCTACACCTTC. The rearrangement joins TRBV10-3 to TRBJ1-2; the D gene is possibly TRBD1 (6 bases). Trimming removed 4 bases from V and 3 bases from J, with 18 bases in between. Germline CDR1 ENHRY, CDR2 SYGVKD. The CDR3 is made up of 16 amino acids.